The next 11 T cell receptor beta chains were all read from a single sample in a study of cytomegalovirus exposure and HLA in healthy donors. In the PCR, 60 Vbeta and 13 Jbeta primers were used. The method was immunoSEQ multiplex PCR; TCRdb's version includes in-frame clones alone and lacks a portion of them. The repertoire holds some 95,000 clones, 78% seen once, with about 4% in the top ten. The sample comprised PBMCs. The receptors here all came from a middle-aged woman in good health and CMV-seropositive.

The chain links TRBV7-2 to TRBJ1-4; unclear D gene. The germline gives CDR1 SGHTA, CDR2 FQGNSA. The CDR3 is made up of 14 amino acids. V was shortened by 8 bases and J by 4 bases, with 14 bases between the two germline ends. CDR3 sequence reads: CASRQTVDNEKLFF. DNA for the CDR3: TGTGCCAGCCGACAAACGGTGGATAATGAAAAACTGTTTTTT.

The chain has TRBV18 and TRBJ2-2; TRBD2 matches at 10 bases. Germline CDR1 is KGHSH and CDR2 is LQKENI. There are 19 residues in the CDR3. Trimming removed 4 bases from V and 3 bases from J; junction bases left unmatched: 14. The CDR3 is CASSRTSGPAVVDTGELFF. In nucleotides, the CDR3 is TGTGCCAGCTCACGGACTAGCGGACCAGCGGTTGTGGACACCGGGGAGCTGTTTTTT.

The count of this clone is one. CDR3 sequence reads: CASTQATSGNTIYF. In nucleotides, the CDR3 is TGTGCCAGTACACAGGCTACCTCTGGAAACACCATATATTTT. The chain combines TRBV19 with TRBJ1-3; TRBD1 might be the D (5 bases). Germline values: CDR1 LNHDA, CDR2 SQIVND (reference sequence). This CDR3 has 14 residues. V gave up 7 bases and J gave up 0 bases, with 10 bases separating them.

The V gene is TRBV5-5, the J gene TRBJ2-7, with 7 bases that match TRBD1. This CDR3 spans 15 amino acids. CDR1 is SGHKS and CDR2 is YYEKEE in the germline V gene (reference sequence). V gave up 0 bases and J gave up 1 base; unmatched junction bases: 4. The CDR3 here is CASSLAPGQSYEQYF. CDR3 nucleotides: TGTGCCAGCAGCTTGGCCCCGGGACAGTCCTACGAGCAGTACTTC.

V is TRBV5-6 and J is TRBJ1-4; D gene unclear. Per the germline V gene, CDR1 is SGHDT and CDR2 is YYEEEE. The CDR3 contains 14 residues. Trimming stripped 0 bases from V and 8 bases from J, with 11 bases between. The CDR3 bases are TGTGCCAGCAGCTTGGTCTCAGCGGCGGAAAAACTGTTTTTT. Amino acid sequence: CASSLVSAAEKLFF.

The chain employs TRBV7-2 and TRBJ2-1; 10 bases align to TRBD2. The CDR3 has 14 residues. The trim removed 6 bases at V and 7 bases at J, leaving 6 bases unmatched. The V gene's germline CDR1 is SGHTA and CDR2 FQGNSA. The CDR3 loop is CASSTGLASNEQFF. CDR3 sequence (DNA): TGTGCCAGCAGTACGGGACTAGCGTCGAATGAGCAGTTCTTC.

This clone was seen a single time. The gene calls are TRBV6-1 and TRBJ2-7; D is possibly TRBD1 (6 bases). The CDR3 length is 15 residues. Germline loops: CDR1 MNHNS, CDR2 SASEGT. Trimming left V 5 bases short and J 0 bases short, with 14 bases between. The CDR3 DNA follows: TGTGCCAGCAGTCGGGGACACCTCAGCTCCTACGAGCAGTACTTC. Translation: CASSRGHLSSYEQYF.

The chain has TRBV4-2 and TRBJ1-2, with D perhaps TRBD1 (5 bases). Germline values: CDR1 LGHNA, CDR2 YNFKEQ. The germline V and J ends were trimmed by 0 bases and 2 bases, with 10 bases remaining between them. The CDR3 has 15 amino acids. The CDR3 DNA is TGTGCCAGCAGCCAAGACGGACGGGGGAACTATGGCTACACCTTC. Amino acids: CASSQDGRGNYGYTF.

The rearrangement links TRBV14 to TRBJ2-7, with 11 bases fitting TRBD2. This CDR3 is 15 amino acids long. The V gene's germline CDR1 is SGHDN and CDR2 FVKESK. Unmatched junction bases numbered 2, after V lost 0 bases and J lost 4 bases. CDR3 amino acids: CASSQELAGAYEQYF. CDR3 sequence (DNA): TGTGCCAGCAGCCAAGAACTAGCGGGAGCGTACGAGCAGTACTTC.

This clone has just one count. The gene calls are TRBV28 and TRBJ2-7; D possibly corresponds to TRBD2 (6 bases). V gave up 3 bases and J gave up 9 bases, with 27 bases separating them. There are 17 residues in the CDR3. The V gene's germline CDR1 is MDHEN and CDR2 SYDVKM. The CDR3 here is CASSLMTAGTSSRGQYF. In DNA, the CDR3 is TGTGCCAGCAGTTTGATGACCGCCGGGACTTCCTCCCGGGGGCAGTACTTC.

This rearrangement joins TRBV18 to TRBJ1-1; 7 nucleotides line up with TRBD1. Unmatched junction bases numbered 4, after V lost 3 bases and J lost 0 bases. Germline values: CDR1 KGHSH, CDR2 LQKENI. The CDR3 has 15 amino acids. This CDR3 is CASSPEGQMNTEAFF. CDR3 DNA sequence: TGTGCCAGCTCACCGGAGGGACAGATGAACACTGAAGCTTTCTTT.